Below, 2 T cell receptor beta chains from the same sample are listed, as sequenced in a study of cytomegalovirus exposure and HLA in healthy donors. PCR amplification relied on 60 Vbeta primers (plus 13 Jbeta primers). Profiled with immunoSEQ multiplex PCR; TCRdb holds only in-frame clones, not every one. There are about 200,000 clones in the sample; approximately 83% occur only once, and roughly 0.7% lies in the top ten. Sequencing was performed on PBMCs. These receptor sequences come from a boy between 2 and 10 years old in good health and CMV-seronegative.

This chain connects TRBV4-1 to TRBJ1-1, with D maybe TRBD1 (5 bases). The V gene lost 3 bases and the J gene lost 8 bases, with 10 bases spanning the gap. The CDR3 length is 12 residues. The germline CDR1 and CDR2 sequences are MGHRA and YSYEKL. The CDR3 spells CASSQKNREAFF. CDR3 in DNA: TGCGCCAGCAGCCAGAAAAACAGGGAAGCTTTCTTT.

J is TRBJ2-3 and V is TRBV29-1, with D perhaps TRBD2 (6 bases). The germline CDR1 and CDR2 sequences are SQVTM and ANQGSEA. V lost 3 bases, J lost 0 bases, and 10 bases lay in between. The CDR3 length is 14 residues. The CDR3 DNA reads TGCAGCGTTGAGGCCGGGACTAGCACAGATACGCAGTATTTT. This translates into CSVEAGTSTDTQYF.